These T cell receptor beta chains were read from a single sample in a study of blood T cell repertoires in COVID-19. Method: immunoSEQ multiplex PCR; TCRdb's copy keeps in-frame clones and lacks some. The table has around 180,000 clones, about 91% seen once. Sequencing was performed on PBMCs or T cells enriched from blood (not recorded which). The receptors shown here come from a woman aged 40-49 years with acute COVID-19. The CDR3 runs from the conserved cysteine through the conserved F or W. Each record gives: V gene, D gene, J gene, clone size, CDR3 protein, CDR3 DNA. The D gene is left open where the match is weak. Clone size is not always given. Where it is, it says once, few, many or a class for expanded clones.

TRBV11-2	NA	TRBJ2-1	NA	CASSAGLYNEQFF	TGTGCCAGCAGCGCGGGACTTTACAATGAGCAGTTCTTC
TRBV3-1/TRBV3-2	TRBD1	TRBJ1-6	NA	CASSPDRGNYNSPLHF	TGTGCCAGCAGCCCAGACAGGGGAAACTATAATTCACCCCTCCACTTT
TRBV5-1	NA	TRBJ2-1	NA	CASSLTSSSYNEQFF	TGCGCCAGCAGCTTGACTAGCAGCTCCTACAATGAGCAGTTCTTC
TRBV29-1	NA	TRBJ1-2	once	CSVRSPRGGAGMNYGYTF	TGCAGCGTTCGGTCCCCAAGAGGGGGGGCCGGAATGAACTATGGCTACACCTTC
TRBV5-5	NA	TRBJ1-3	NA	CASSQTANTIYF	TGTGCCAGCAGCCAAACAGCAAACACCATATATTTT
TRBV5-1	TRBD1	TRBJ2-7	NA	CASSLDVTGGTYEQYF	TGCGCCAGCAGCTTGGATGTGACAGGGGGAACCTACGAGCAGTACTTC
TRBV5-1	NA	TRBJ1-6	NA	CASSLGSAYNSPLHF	TGCGCCAGCAGCTTGGGGAGCGCTTATAATTCACCCCTCCACTTT
TRBV2	NA	TRBJ2-3	once	CATVEERDTQYF	TGTGCCACCGTCGAGGAGCGGGATACGCAGTATTTT
TRBV7-2	NA	TRBJ2-1	once	CASSDSGARYNEQFF	TGTGCCAGCAGCGACTCAGGGGCCCGATACAATGAGCAGTTCTTC
TRBV14	NA	TRBJ2-2	NA	CASSQAQANTGELFF	TGTGCCAGCAGCCAAGCACAGGCGAACACCGGGGAGCTGTTTTTT
TRBV28	TRBD1	TRBJ1-4	NA	CASSFRGKVDEKLFF	TGTGCCAGCAGTTTCAGGGGGAAGGTGGATGAAAAACTGTTTTTT
TRBV4-1	NA	TRBJ1-5	NA	CASSPVGGAEQPQHF	TGCGCCAGCAGCCCCGTGGGGGGGGCCGAGCAGCCCCAGCATTTT
TRBV29-1	NA	TRBJ2-7	NA	CSVEAAGRFHEQYF	TGCAGCGTTGAAGCGGCAGGGAGGTTCCACGAGCAGTACTTC
TRBV5-1	NA	TRBJ2-5	NA	CASSPVRADQETQYF	TGCGCCAGCAGCCCCGTACGAGCGGATCAAGAGACCCAGTACTTC
TRBV28	NA	TRBJ2-7	NA	CASANPPRQKLERSYEQYF	TGTGCCAGCGCGAACCCTCCTCGGCAGAAACTAGAGAGGTCCTACGAGCAGTACTTC
TRBV28	NA	TRBJ2-7	NA	CASKMGTSYEQYF	TGTGCCAGCAAAATGGGCACTTCCTACGAGCAGTACTTC
TRBV4-1	TRBD1	TRBJ1-1	once	CASSQGQRTGGAFF	TGCGCCAGCAGCCAAGGTCAACGGACAGGGGGAGCTTTCTTT
TRBV20-1	TRBD2	TRBJ2-4	NA	CSASFRGGNIQYF	TGCAGTGCTAGTTTCCGGGGGGGGAACATTCAGTACTTC
TRBV25-1	TRBD1	TRBJ2-7	NA	CASKGQETYEQYF	TGTGCTTCTAAGGGACAGGAAACTTACGAGCAGTACTTC
TRBV30	TRBD2	TRBJ2-1	NA	CAWSGGGSSYNEQFF	TGTGCCTGGAGTGGGGGCGGGAGCTCCTACAATGAGCAGTTCTTC
TRBV29-1	TRBD2	TRBJ2-5	NA	CSVVRGGETQYF	TGCAGCGTTGTGAGGGGAGGGGAGACCCAGTACTTC
TRBV5-1	TRBD1	TRBJ2-2	NA	CASGGTGNTGELFF	TGCGCCAGCGGTGGGACAGGGAACACCGGGGAGCTGTTTTTT
TRBV19	NA	TRBJ1-1	once	CASSTARDLNTEAFF	TGTGCCAGTAGTACAGCCAGGGATTTGAACACTGAAGCTTTCTTT
TRBV28	TRBD2	TRBJ2-1	once	CAIRTSGDNEQFF	TGTGCCATCCGGACTAGCGGAGACAATGAGCAGTTCTTC
TRBV19	TRBD2	TRBJ2-5	NA	CASSDTSGSPQETQYF	TGTGCCAGTAGCGACACTAGCGGTTCGCCGCAAGAGACCCAGTACTTC
TRBV5-4	NA	TRBJ1-4	NA	CASSFKQGTNEKLFF	TGTGCCAGCAGCTTTAAACAGGGAACTAATGAAAAACTGTTTTTT
TRBV18	TRBD1	TRBJ1-5	once	CASSLGTDSNQPQHF	TGTGCCAGCTCACTGGGGACAGATAGCAATCAGCCCCAGCATTTT
TRBV5-4	TRBD2	TRBJ2-1	NA	CASSLLADNEQFF	TGTGCCAGCAGCCTACTAGCGGACAATGAGCAGTTCTTC
TRBV30	NA	TRBJ1-2	NA	CAWSPSLIPGLYGYTF	TGTGCCTGGAGTCCCTCCTTAATACCGGGACTCTATGGCTACACCTTC
TRBV5-5	NA	TRBJ2-1	NA	CASSLDNSRRYNEQFF	TGTGCCAGCAGCTTGGATAACTCTCGGAGATACAATGAGCAGTTCTTC
TRBV28	TRBD2	TRBJ2-7	NA	CASRAGGAAYEQYF	TGTGCCAGCAGAGCGGGGGGTGCGGCCTACGAGCAGTACTTC
TRBV7-3	TRBD2	TRBJ2-1	NA	CASSTGLAGEQFF	TGTGCCAGCAGCACGGGACTAGCGGGCGAACAGTTCTTC
TRBV6-5	NA	TRBJ2-2	NA	CASSYSNQAGELFF	TGTGCCAGCAGTTACTCGAACCAGGCCGGGGAGCTGTTTTTT
TRBV27	TRBD1	TRBJ1-5	few	CASSRDRAGQPQHF	TGTGCCAGCAGCCGCGACAGGGCTGGGCAGCCCCAGCATTTT
TRBV11-2	TRBD2	TRBJ2-5	NA	CASSFTGGPEETQYF	TGTGCCAGCAGCTTTACGGGGGGGCCGGAAGAGACCCAGTACTTC
TRBV5-1	NA	TRBJ2-7	NA	CASSWRAGGSYEQYF	TGCGCCAGCAGCTGGCGGGCCGGGGGATCCTACGAGCAGTACTTC
TRBV12-3/TRBV12-4	NA	TRBJ1-1	NA	CASSLGQAEAFF	TGTGCCAGCAGTTTGGGGCAGGCTGAAGCTTTCTTT
TRBV4-1	TRBD1	TRBJ1-4	NA	CASSHVAGGEKLFF	TGCGCCAGCAGCCACGTAGCAGGGGGAGAAAAACTGTTTTTT
TRBV19	TRBD2	TRBJ2-1	NA	CASSILTSGNNEQFF	TGTGCCAGTAGTATTCTGACTAGCGGAAACAATGAGCAGTTCTTC
TRBV5-1	TRBD2	TRBJ2-5	NA	CASSRGGTSGGYQETQYF	TGCGCCAGCAGCAGAGGTGGGACTAGCGGGGGGTATCAAGAGACCCAGTACTTC
TRBV7-9	TRBD1	TRBJ1-1	few	CASSSRTGGPEAFF	TGTGCCAGCAGCTCCCGGACAGGGGGCCCTGAAGCTTTCTTT
TRBV20-1	NA	TRBJ2-7	once	CSARVNYEQYF	TGCAGTGCTAGAGTCAACTACGAGCAGTACTTC